This T cell receptor (beta chain) was sequenced for a study of regulatory T cells in long-lasting Graves disease. Construction of TCR beta libraries relied on iRepertoire HTBI primers and on Arm-PCR targeting CDR3 regions. TCRdb itself ran the multiplex PCR reads through MiXCR, one entry per CDR3 protein. The sample lists about 540,000 distinct CDR3 sequences; approximately 15% were seen once. Sample time point: newly diagnosed GD, antithyroid drugs for less than 3 months. Scientists built the TCR library using RNA that was extracted from PBMCs. The same data also went into a second study, on T cells in Graves' hyperthyroidism and ophthalmopathy.

Here the sequenced sample was peripheral blood mononuclear cells (PBMCs), taken at new diagnosis, from a patient treated with antithyroid drugs. The sequence was obtained from a man aged 25-45 years with Graves disease.

The CDR3 DNA is TGTGCCAGCAAACTAGCGGGCATCAACACCGGGGAGCTGTTTTTT. This sequence encodes CASKLAGINTGELFF. The V call is TRBV27, the J call TRBJ2-2; TRBD2 matches 9 bases. The junction had 5 bases not matched to a gene; V was cut back by 7 bases and J by 2 bases. CDR3 length equals 15 residues. Germline values: CDR1 MNHEY, CDR2 SMNVEV (reference sequence).